A selection of T cell receptor beta chains follows, all from one sample in a study of human T cells and chemical hapten exposure. TCRdb reprocessed the RACE reads via MiXCR and lists one record per CDR3 protein. The table has some 79,000 distinct CDR3 sequences, 6% to 9% seen once; the top ten hold roughly 1.4%. Sample: whole blood, taken in connection with sensitization to the hapten diphenylcyclopropenone (DPC). The receptors were gathered from a woman aged 25 to 45 with alopecia areata. Some clones in this sample may be carry-over from other donors' samples. CDR3s leave out the opening cysteine and the closing phenylalanine or tryptophan.

len	v_gene	j_gene	CDR3aa
11	TRBV29-1	TRBJ2-7	SVEAPGGDEQY
11	TRBV2	TRBJ1-4	ASSGQGGEKLF
11	TRBV5-1	TRBJ1-1	ASSVASNTEAF
12	TRBV7-9	TRBJ1-1	ASSLARMETEAF
13	TRBV27	TRBJ2-7	ASSLGVGGAYEQY
13	TRBV2	TRBJ2-3	ASNSGGSSTDTQY
13	TRBV12-3/TRBV12-4	TRBJ1-2	ASSSGGLSAYGYT
13	TRBV15	TRBJ1-1	ATSRDGAPNTEAF
12	TRBV9	TRBJ2-7	ASSSEGENNEQY
16	TRBV6-5	TRBJ2-3	ASAFGGGYISSTDTQY
11	TRBV7-9	TRBJ1-2	ASSLSVRGGYT
11	TRBV2	TRBJ2-3	ASRDRPTDTQY
13	TRBV6-1	TRBJ1-1	ASSEARQGGLEAF
10	TRBV6-6	TRBJ1-2	ASNTGDYGYT
11	TRBV5-1	TRBJ2-5	ASSLGPKETQY
13	TRBV7-9	TRBJ1-1	ASSQLQGAMAEAF
14	TRBV7-9	TRBJ1-1	ASSLEAGGPNTEAF
11	TRBV20-1	TRBJ2-1	SALGGAYNEQF
13	TRBV6-2/TRBV6-3	TRBJ1-5	ASSHDRNSNQPQH
14	TRBV5-8	TRBJ2-6	ASSLGTGSGANVLT
14	TRBV7-2	TRBJ1-1	ASSFDRAQENTEAF
12	TRBV5-4	TRBJ1-3	ASSLAGSGNTIY
11	TRBV12-3/TRBV12-4	TRBJ1-5	ASSSRQGTPQH
10	TRBV12-3/TRBV12-4	TRBJ1-2	ASSPGRGGYT
14	TRBV9	TRBJ2-1	ASSLLGHGNYNEQF
13	TRBV28	TRBJ1-2	ASSLRRETYYGYT
14	TRBV7-2	TRBJ1-6	ASSLMVQGRNSPLH
11	TRBV7-2	TRBJ1-1	ASRQTGGTEAF
15	TRBV4-2	TRBJ2-1	ASSQVWGGGLYNEQF
12	TRBV9	TRBJ1-6	ASSPYKGNSPLH